This T cell receptor (beta chain) came from a study of regulatory T cells in long-lasting Graves disease. In building TCR beta libraries, iRepertoire HTBI primers were used together with Arm-PCR of CDR3 regions. Each CDR3 protein is one row after TCRdb ran MiXCR on the multiplex PCR reads. The repertoire includes almost 350,000 distinct CDR3 sequences, about 19% of them detected once, and just under 30% sits in the top ten. Specified time point: persistent/refractory GD, antithyroid drugs over 5 years with positive TRAb. RNA extracted from PBMCs served as the sequencing template. The specimen was peripheral blood mononuclear cells (PBMCs), collected when the disease was refractory, from a patient treated with antithyroid drugs. The sequence was obtained from a female donor with Graves disease.

As DNA, the CDR3 is TGTGCCAGCTGTTTGGGGAATAAAAAACTGTTTTTT. Its protein product is CASCLGNKKLFF. The chain has TRBV3-1 and TRBJ1-4; no reliable D call. From germline, CDR1 is LGHDT and CDR2 YNNKEL (reference sequence). V shed 8 bases and J shed 9 bases, with 13 bases lying between them. The CDR3 totals 12 residues.